Following are 5 T cell receptor beta chains from one sample sequenced in a study of shared clonotypes between healthy human individuals. Sequencing was performed with immunoSEQ multiplex PCR; in TCRdb, only in-frame clones are kept and a portion is missing. The sample lists some 2,400,000 clones, approximately 95% seen once, with approximately 0.13% in the top ten. The specimen was naive CD4+ T cells sorted from blood. As to subset: CD45RA+ positively selected. Receptors were obtained from a man between 18 and 35 years old in good health.

The gene calls are TRBV10-2 and TRBJ2-3; no firm D call. This CDR3 has 12 residues. V was cut by 8 bases and J by 10 bases, with 16 bases left in between. From germline, CDR1 is WSHSY and CDR2 SAAADI. The CDR3 loop is CASRLPPGAQYF. The DNA of the CDR3 is TGCGCCAGCCGATTGCCTCCTGGTGCGCAGTATTTT.

Regarding this clone: This specimen includes other DNA sequences encoding the same CDR3. This chain links TRBV4-3 with TRBJ2-3; 8 nucleotides align to TRBD2. The CDR3 loop spans 16 amino acids. V dropped 0 bases and J dropped 1; count of bases not matched to a gene: 3. The V gene's germline CDR1 is LGHNA and CDR2 YSLEER. CDR3 in amino acids: CASSQDSGRGTDTQYF. In DNA form, the CDR3 reads TGCGCCAGCAGCCAAGACAGCGGGAGAGGCACAGATACGCAGTATTTT.

The gene calls are TRBV6-5 and TRBJ2-2; D is ambiguous. CDR3 size: 13 residues. Germline V gene data show CDR1 as MNHEY and CDR2 as SVGAGI. The V end was cut by 8 bases, the J end by 4 bases, with 11 bases between. The CDR3 DNA follows: TGTGCCAGCTCCAAACCTGCCACCGGGGAGCTGTTTTTT. Its translation is CASSKPATGELFF.

This chain uses TRBV5-6 with TRBJ2-6; 9 bases agree with TRBD1. CDR1 is SGHDT and CDR2 is YYEEEE in the germline V gene. Unmatched junction bases numbered 2, after V lost 2 bases and J lost 2 bases. The CDR3 has 16 residues. The CDR3 nucleotides are TGTGCCAGCAGCTTCACAGGGGGCGCTGGGGCCAACGTCCTGACTTTC. This sequence encodes CASSFTGGAGANVLTF. Full variable domain (missing parts from reference TRBV5-6 and TRBJ2-6): DAGVTQSPTHLIKTRGQQVTLRCSPKSGHDTVSWYQQALGQGPQFIFQYYEEEERQRGNFPDRFSGHQFPNYSSELNVNALLLGDSALYLCASSFTGGAGANVLTFGAGSRLTVL.

The chain recombines TRBV7-3 with TRBJ2-2; 9 bases are shared with TRBD1. The V gene end was trimmed by 5 bases and the J gene end by 1 base; junction bases not matched to a gene: 5. Per the germline V gene, CDR1 is SGHTA and CDR2 is FQGTGA. The CDR3 has 16 amino acids. The CDR3 nucleotides read TGTGCCAGCAGCCTATCGGGACAGGGGAACACCGGGGAGCTGTTTTTT. It codes for CASSLSGQGNTGELFF.